Below, one T cell receptor (beta chain) is given with its context. The authors ran a second PCR of roughly 6 to 12 cycles using a sample-barcoded 5' primer and a J-beta primer mix. TCRdb independently ran MiXCR on the 5' RACE reads; one entry per CDR3 protein. The table lists fewer than 900,000 distinct CDR3 sequences, roughly 45% of them singletons, with approximately 22% in the top ten. The data were taken from a study of blood T cells in healthy people across ages. There are 14 residues in the CDR3. Trimming pared 6 bases from V and 2 bases from J, leaving 14 bases between. Germline CDR1 SNHLY, CDR2 FYNNEI.

V and J are TRBV2 and TRBJ2-7; D ambiguous. This clonotype was obtained from a woman in her fifties or sixties in good health. The sample taken for sequencing was blood. The CDR3 region has the DNA TGTGCCAGCAGGGTGGGCACAAACGCCTACGAGCAGTACTTC. This translates into CASRVGTNAYEQYF.